This entry lists 17 T cell receptor beta chains sequenced from one sample in a study of blood T cells in healthy people across ages. Then a second PCR, running roughly 7 to 11 cycles, was carried out with a sample-barcoded 5' primer and a J-beta primer mix. A single record per CDR3 protein comes from TCRdb applying MiXCR to the 5' RACE reads. The table records about 1,400,000 distinct CDR3 sequences, around two fifths of them present only once. Specimen: blood. These receptors were collected from a woman aged 18-29 years in good health.

This chain joins TRBV15 and TRBJ2-7; maybe TRBD1 (6 bases). Per the germline V gene, CDR1 is LNHNV and CDR2 is YYDKDF (reference sequence). The CDR3 consists of 13 residues. The V and J ends lost 0 bases and 6 bases respectively, with 9 bases between them. The CDR3 coding sequence is TGTGCCACCAGCAGAGATCCAGGGGTCGAGCAGTACTTC. As protein: CATSRDPGVEQYF.

The rearrangement uses TRBV6-1 and TRBJ1-4, with 7 positions matching TRBD1. The V segment lost 1 base and the J segment 2 bases; nucleotides outside the gene matches: 4. CDR1 MNHNS and CDR2 SASEGT come from the germline V gene. The CDR3 is made up of 16 amino acids. The CDR3, as DNA: TGTGCCAGCAGTGAAGTTGAGGGGGCGACTAATGAAAAACTGTTTTTT. Protein sequence: CASSEVEGATNEKLFF.

Notes on this clonotype: Since a much larger clone is just one base distant, this may be a read error. The chain joins TRBV7-2 to TRBJ1-5, with no clear D. Trimming left V 5 bases short and J 5 bases short, with 10 bases between. CDR3 length: 13 residues. Per the germline V gene, CDR1 is SGHTA and CDR2 is FQGNSA. The CDR3 region is CASSVTGYQPQHF. CDR3 nucleotide sequence: TGTGCCAGCAGCGTTACGGGGTATCAGCCCCAGCATTTT.

This clonotype was detected a few times. The J gene is TRBJ2-1, the V gene TRBV5-1; D may match TRBD1 or TRBD2 (6 bases each). The CDR3 has 16 amino acids. Germline V gene lookup returns CDR1 SGHRS and CDR2 YFSETQ. The V end lost 4 bases, the J end lost 3 bases, and 17 bases lay between the germline ends. Here the CDR3 DNA reads TGCGCCAGCAGCGGGGGTGGGGGCGGGGACTACAATGAGCAGTTCTTC. Translated: CASSGGGGGDYNEQFF. Based on the CDR3 plus reference TRBV5-1 and TRBJ2-1, the full variable domain is KAGVTQTPRYLIKTRGQQVTLSCSPISGHRSVSWYQQTPGQGLQFLFEYFSETQRNKGNFPGRFSGRQFSNSRSEMNVSTLELGDSALYLCASSGGGGGDYNEQFFGPGTRLTVL.

The CDR3 loop is CASARDRGDEQFF. The DNA of the CDR3 is TGTGCCAGCGCCCGGGACAGGGGCGATGAGCAGTTCTTC. The V and J genes are TRBV2 and TRBJ2-1; 10 nucleotides align to TRBD1. The CDR3 consists of 13 residues. After removal of 8 bases from V and 8 bases from J, the junction contained 6 bases not matched to a gene. Germline assignment: CDR1 SNHLY and CDR2 FYNNEI.

This clonotype was found a few times. The genes are TRBV7-8 and TRBJ2-1, with D maybe TRBD1 (6 bases). The V end lost 3 bases, the J end lost 2 bases, and 11 bases lay between the germline ends. Germline CDR1 reads SGHVS; CDR2 reads FQNEAQ. The CDR3 spans 15 residues. The CDR3: CASSFTTGTYNEQFF. The CDR3 nucleotides read TGTGCCAGCAGCTTTACGACAGGAACCTACAATGAGCAGTTCTTC. Supplemented by reference TRBV7-8 and TRBJ2-1, the full variable domain reads GAGVSQSPRYKVAKRGQDVALRCDPISGHVSLFWYQQALGQGPEFLTYFQNEAQLDKSGLPSDRFFAERPEGSVSTLKIQRTQQEDSAVYLCASSFTTGTYNEQFFGPGTRLTVL.

The CDR3 is CASSPASMAPTEAFF. The CDR3 coding sequence is TGTGCCAGCTCACCGGCTAGCATGGCTCCCACTGAAGCTTTCTTT. The chain has TRBV18 and TRBJ1-1; D call uncertain. V lost 3 bases and J lost 4, with 15 bases in between. The germline V gene has CDR1 KGHSH and CDR2 LQKENI. The CDR3 runs to 15 residues.

This clonotype occurred a few times. This chain uses TRBV11-1 with TRBJ2-7; TRBD2 agrees at 12 bases. After removal of 2 bases from V and 1 base from J, the junction contained 9 bases not matched to a gene. Germline values: CDR1 SGHAT, CDR2 FQDESV (reference sequence). CDR3 size: 18 residues. The CDR3 protein is CASSLTLAGGPESYEQYF. In nucleotides, the CDR3 is TGTGCCAGCAGCTTAACGCTAGCGGGGGGGCCTGAGTCCTACGAGCAGTACTTC. The whole variable domain, remainder taken from reference TRBV11-1 and TRBJ2-7, is EAEVAQSPRYKITEKSQAVAFWCDPISGHATLYWYRQILGQGPELLVQFQDESVVDDSQLPKDRFSAERLKGVDSTLKIQPAELGDSAMYLCASSLTLAGGPESYEQYFGPGTRLTVT.

This clonotype appeared a single time. V usage is TRBV21-1 and J usage is TRBJ2-3; the table calls TRBD1, which could not be checked here. TRBV21-1 is a known pseudogene. This CDR3 has 19 residues. Here the CDR3 reads CASSNSNTSGGGNTDTQYF. The CDR3 nucleotides read TGTGCCAGCAGCAACTCAAACACCTCAGGGGGGGGGAACACAGATACGCAGTATTTT.

This sequence joins TRBV27 and TRBJ2-4; D is unresolved. CDR1 and CDR2 from the germline V gene are MNHEY and SMNVEV (reference sequence). This CDR3 spans 13 amino acids. The V end lost 3 bases, the J end lost 3 bases, and 6 bases lay between the germline ends. The CDR3 protein is CASSFRDKNIQYF. In nucleotides, the CDR3 is TGTGCCAGCAGTTTTAGGGACAAAAACATTCAGTACTTC.

V usage is TRBV5-1 and J usage is TRBJ2-3; TRBD2 agrees at 11 bases. The ends lost 6 bases at V and 5 bases at J; junction bases unmatched: 14. This CDR3 is 17 amino acids long. From germline, CDR1 is SGHRS and CDR2 YFSETQ. The CDR3 spells CASIPAPTSGRKDTQYF. DNA for the CDR3: TGCGCCAGCATCCCCGCCCCCACTAGCGGGAGAAAAGATACGCAGTATTTT. Supplemented by reference TRBV5-1 and TRBJ2-3, the full variable domain reads KAGVTQTPRYLIKTRGQQVTLSCSPISGHRSVSWYQQTPGQGLQFLFEYFSETQRNKGNFPGRFSGRQFSNSRSEMNVSTLELGDSALYLCASIPAPTSGRKDTQYFGPGTRLTVL.

The rearrangement joins TRBV20-1 to TRBJ1-1, with 10 bases matching TRBD1. The CDR3 sequence is 17 residues long. V was pared by 3 bases and J by 4 bases, with 14 bases of the junction left unmatched. CDR1 and CDR2 (germline): DFQATT, SNEGSKA (reference sequence). CDR3 region: CSARPPAGQGIGTEAFF. CDR3 nucleotide sequence: TGCAGTGCTAGGCCTCCCGCGGGACAGGGGATAGGCACTGAAGCTTTCTTT.

This clonotype was observed a few times. This chain joins TRBV6-1 and TRBJ2-1; D may correspond to TRBD1 or TRBD2 (6 bases each). The V gene's germline CDR1 is MNHNS and CDR2 SASEGT. Trimming shortened V by 0 bases and J by 8 bases, and 20 bases separated the two germline ends. The CDR3 consists of 17 residues. The CDR3 DNA sequence: TGTGCCAGCAGTGAAGCTTTGGGACATCGGGAGATAGATGAGCAGTTCTTC. It yields the protein CASSEALGHREIDEQFF.

This clonotype was observed many times. The gene calls are TRBV27 and TRBJ2-5; D perhaps matches TRBD1 (6 bases). The germline V gene encodes CDR1 MNHEY and CDR2 SMNVEV (reference sequence). The V and J ends lost 6 bases and 4 bases respectively, with 18 bases between them. This CDR3 spans 15 amino acids. CDR3 sequence (DNA): TGTGCCAGCAGCTTGACCACAGGGTCCCCAGAGACCCAGTACTTC. This sequence encodes CASSLTTGSPETQYF.

The V and J genes are TRBV2 and TRBJ2-7, with 8 bases fitting TRBD1. V was clipped by 5 bases and J by 6 bases; unmatched bases: 6. This CDR3 has 13 residues. CDR1 SNHLY and CDR2 FYNNEI come from the germline V gene. As DNA, the CDR3 is TGTGCCAGCAGTCGCGACAGGGGTTCCGAGCAGTACTTC. Its protein product is CASSRDRGSEQYF.

The CDR3 DNA follows: TGTGCCACCAGCAGAGAGTCCGCGGGCACCGGGGAGCTGTTTTTT. It yields the protein CATSRESAGTGELFF. This rearrangement joins TRBV15 to TRBJ2-2; weak D call: TRBD2 (5 bases). CDR1 LNHNV and CDR2 YYDKDF come from the germline V gene (reference sequence). V lost 0 bases and J 4 bases, leaving 9 bases between the germline ends. The CDR3 totals 15 residues.

CDR3 residues: CASSALVAEQFF. DNA for the CDR3: TGTGCCAGCAGCGCACTTGTGGCTGAGCAGTTCTTC. V is TRBV5-8 and J is TRBJ2-1; D gene ambiguous. V gave up 4 bases and J gave up 9 bases, with 11 bases separating them. In germline, CDR1 is SGHTS, CDR2 YDEGEE. The CDR3 extends over 12 amino acids.